The 9 T cell receptor beta chains in this list originate from one sample, sequenced in a study of blood T cell repertoires in COVID-19. TCRdb's table, derived via immunoSEQ multiplex PCR, lists solely in-frame clones and lacks some. Among hundreds of thousands of clones, approximately 90% were seen once, and the ten largest hold around 0.84%. The sequencing sample was made of peripheral blood. Receptors were obtained from a man aged 55-75 years with COVID-19, enrolled during active disease.

This sequence joins TRBV4-2 and TRBJ1-1, with D tentatively TRBD1 (5 bases). CDR1 is LGHNA and CDR2 is YNFKEQ in the germline V gene. Trimming removed 4 bases from V and 6 bases from J, with 15 bases in between. This CDR3 is built from 14 residues. This CDR3 reads CASSPYGGLAEAFF. The CDR3 bases are TGTGCCAGCAGCCCCTACGGGGGTTTGGCTGAAGCTTTCTTT.

The chain has TRBV7-2 and TRBJ1-5, with D possibly matching TRBD1 (5 bases). The CDR3 length is 16 residues. Germline V gene lookup returns CDR1 SGHTA and CDR2 FQGNSA. Trimming took 5 bases from V and 3 from J, leaving 17 bases between them. The CDR3 nucleotides read TGTGCCAGCAGCACTTTACAAGGGGAAGCCAATCAGCCCCAGCATTTT. Amino acid sequence: CASSTLQGEANQPQHF.

The genes are TRBV4-3 and TRBJ2-7; perhaps TRBD2 as D (5 bases). V was trimmed by 0 bases and J by 3 bases, leaving 12 bases between them. The CDR3 is made up of 15 amino acids. The V gene's germline CDR1 is LGHNA and CDR2 YSLEER. This chain's CDR3 is CASSQDHTADYEQYF. In DNA, the CDR3 is TGCGCCAGCAGCCAAGATCACACAGCGGACTACGAGCAGTACTTC.

The CDR3 nucleotides read TGCGCCAGCAGCCAAGATGTCAGGGCTTCCTATGGCTACACCTTC. This codes for CASSQDVRASYGYTF. The chain couples TRBV4-1 to TRBJ1-2, with a possible D match to TRBD1 (5 bases). Trimming stripped 0 bases from V and 4 bases from J, with 12 bases between. The CDR3 length is 15 residues. Germline CDR1 MGHRA, CDR2 YSYEKL.

The chain couples TRBV19 to TRBJ1-1, with 11 nucleotides matching TRBD1. The J segment lost 11 bases and the V segment lost 7 bases, leaving 9 bases of the junction unmatched. Germline V lookup: CDR1 LNHDA, CDR2 SQIVND (reference sequence). This CDR3 contains 13 residues. The CDR3 region is CASNGQGAGGAFF. The CDR3 region has the DNA TGTGCCAGTAACGGACAGGGGGCGGGTGGGGCTTTCTTT.

The chain uses TRBV5-6 and TRBJ1-1, with unresolved D. Germline V gene sequence: CDR1 SGHDT, CDR2 YYEEEE. V lost 1 base and J 6 bases, leaving 13 bases between the germline ends. The CDR3 is made up of 14 amino acids. The CDR3 reads CASSLISARAEAFF. The DNA of the CDR3 is TGTGCCAGCAGCTTGATCTCCGCGAGGGCTGAAGCTTTCTTT.

This clone showed up just once. The rearrangement links TRBV29-1 to TRBJ1-2, with D possibly being TRBD1 (6 bases). V shed 2 bases and J shed 7 bases, with 11 bases lying between them. This CDR3 has 12 amino acids. CDR1 and CDR2 (germline): SQVTM, ANQGSEA. CDR3 sequence reads: CSVENRVFGYTF. CDR3 nucleotide sequence: TGCAGCGTTGAAAACAGGGTTTTTGGCTACACCTTC.

This clone came up once. This rearrangement joins TRBV18 to TRBJ2-7, with 10 bases lining up with TRBD1. The germline CDR1 and CDR2 sequences are KGHSH and LQKENI. This CDR3 spans 14 amino acids. After removal of 3 bases from V and 4 bases from J, the junction contained 3 bases not matched to a gene. The chain's CDR3 is CASSPGQGKYEQYF. The CDR3 nucleotides read TGTGCCAGCTCACCGGGACAGGGGAAATACGAGCAGTACTTC. Complete variable domain (other parts from reference TRBV18 and TRBJ2-7): NAGVMQNPRHLVRRRGQEARLRCSPMKGHSHVYWYRQLPEEGLKFMVYLQKENIIDESGMPKERFSAEFPKEGPSILRIQQVVRGDSAAYFCASSPGQGKYEQYFGPGTRLTVT.

The chain joins TRBV5-4 to TRBJ2-6, with 11 bases identical to TRBD1. The CDR3 spans 17 residues. CDR1 is SGHNT and CDR2 is YYREEE in the germline V gene (reference sequence). V was pared by 5 bases and J by 3 bases, with 7 bases of the junction left unmatched. CDR3 in DNA: TGTGCCAGCAGAAGAGGACAGGGGGCTAATGGGGCCAACGTCCTGACTTTC. The encoded protein is CASRRGQGANGANVLTF. The variable domain in full, with the rest retrieved from reference TRBV5-4 and TRBJ2-6, is ETGVTQSPTHLIKTRGQQVTLRCSSQSGHNTVSWYQQALGQGPQFIFQYYREEENGRGNFPPRFSGLQFPNYSSELNVNALELDDSALYLCASRRGQGANGANVLTFGAGSRLTVL.